The rows below give T cell receptor beta chains drawn from one sample of a study of T-cell reconstitution after alpha-beta-depleted transplantation in children. One entry per CDR3 protein, called by TCRdb with MiXCR from the PCR reads. The sample has around 490,000 distinct CDR3 sequences, about an eighth seen once. The sequencing here drew on PBMCs, mostly from graft donor cells, taken 180 days after TCRalphabeta/CD19-depleted stem cell transplant. The origin of the receptors is a female patient aged 2 to 10 who had a stem cell transplant for aplastic anemia, so the T cells may come from the graft donor. Both conserved end residues are part of each CDR3. D genes are given only for firm matches. Not all rows give a size; the values are once, few, many and, for expanded clones, a class.

d_gene | j_gene | v_gene | abundance | CDR3aa | CDR3nt
. | TRBJ2-1 | TRBV28 | few | CASSFWRSYNEQFF | TGTGCCAGCAGTTTCTGGCGATCCTACAATGAGCAGTTCTTC
TRBD1 | TRBJ1-2 | TRBV9 | few | CASGRDRGFGNYGYTF | TGTGCCAGCGGAAGGGACAGGGGTTTCGGTAACTATGGCTACACCTTC
. | TRBJ2-5 | TRBV19 | . | CASSIPQGGQETQYF | TGTGCCAGTAGTATCCCCCAGGGAGGTCAAGAGACCCAGTACTTC
TRBD2 | TRBJ2-1 | TRBV11-1 | few | CASSLSNMASGRGRNEQFF | TGTGCCAGCAGCTTGTCCAACATGGCTAGCGGGAGGGGAAGGAATGAGCAGTTCTTC
. | TRBJ2-7 | TRBV7-2 | . | CASSFIGYEQYF | TGTGCCAGCAGCTTTATAGGATACGAGCAGTACTTC
TRBD1 | TRBJ1-2 | TRBV28 | few | CASSFPSEQGVWGYTF | TGTGCCAGCAGTTTCCCGTCGGAACAGGGGGTTTGGGGCTACACCTTC
. | TRBJ2-1 | TRBV7-9 | . | CASSFLGLPVGNEQFF | TGTGCCAGCAGCTTTCTCGGACTACCCGTGGGGAATGAGCAGTTCTTC
. | TRBJ1-1 | TRBV29-1 | few | CSVGEFNTEAFF | TGCAGCGTTGGGGAATTTAACACTGAAGCTTTCTTT
. | TRBJ1-6 | TRBV12-3/TRBV12-4 | . | CASSFWGWHSPLHF | TGTGCCAGCAGTTTTTGGGGGTGGCATTCACCCCTCCACTTT
. | TRBJ2-5 | TRBV5-5 | . | CASSSGPNQETQYF | TGTGCCAGCAGCAGTGGACCGAACCAAGAGACCCAGTACTTC
TRBD2 | TRBJ2-5 | TRBV29-1 | few | CSVTWTSRQTQYF | TGCAGCGTTACCTGGACTAGCAGGCAGACCCAGTACTTC
. | TRBJ2-3 | TRBV28 | . | CASRENGGTQYF | TGTGCCAGCAGGGAAAACGGGGGTACGCAGTATTTT
TRBD2 | TRBJ2-3 | TRBV15 | . | CATSRDGVAGVNTQYF | TGTGCCACCAGCAGAGATGGAGTAGCGGGTGTAAATACGCAGTATTTT
TRBD2 | TRBJ2-3 | TRBV4-2 | . | CASSQPTSGSVYEADTQYF | TGTGCCAGCAGCCAACCTACTAGCGGGAGCGTATATGAGGCAGATACGCAGTATTTT
. | TRBJ2-5 | TRBV20-1 | few | CSAGGQRVQETQYF | TGCAGTGCTGGGGGGCAGCGGGTTCAAGAGACCCAGTACTTC
. | TRBJ2-7 | TRBV2 | few | CASSSEGRAYEQYF | TGTGCCAGCAGTTCCGAGGGTAGGGCCTACGAGCAGTACTTC
. | TRBJ2-4 | TRBV5-1 | many | CASSLDSYNLAKNIQYF | TGCGCCAGCAGCTTGGACAGCTACAACTTAGCCAAAAACATTCAGTACTTC
. | TRBJ2-3 | TRBV29-1 | many | CSVTGTTYTDTQYF | TGCAGCGTTACCGGGACAACCTACACAGATACGCAGTATTTT
TRBD1 | TRBJ1-1 | TRBV20-1 | . | CSAGDRGRVNTEAFF | TGCAGTGCTGGGGACAGGGGGCGCGTGAACACTGAAGCTTTCTTT
. | TRBJ2-3 | TRBV20-1 | . | CSGVDSEADTQYF | TGCAGCGGAGTGGACAGCGAGGCAGATACGCAGTATTTT
. | TRBJ1-2 | TRBV5-5 | few | CASSPTRTRNYGYTF | TGTGCCAGCAGCCCTACTAGGACACGGAACTATGGCTACACCTTC
TRBD2 | TRBJ2-1 | TRBV12-3/TRBV12-4 | many | CASSPGLAGVNEQFF | TGTGCCAGCAGTCCGGGACTAGCGGGAGTCAATGAGCAGTTCTTC
TRBD1 | TRBJ2-5 | TRBV5-4 | . | CASSETGEGEETQYF | TGTGCCAGCAGCGAGACAGGGGAAGGGGAAGAGACCCAGTACTTC
. | TRBJ2-5 | TRBV7-2 | . | CASSLKRAGVETQYF | TGTGCCAGCAGCTTAAAGAGGGCCGGGGTCGAGACCCAGTACTTC
TRBD2 | TRBJ2-1 | TRBV11-2 | few | CASSLETSGITHNEQFF | TGTGCCAGCAGCTTAGAGACTAGCGGGATAACTCACAATGAGCAGTTCTTC
. | TRBJ2-3 | TRBV6-1 | . | CASRGYSSDTQYF | TGTGCCAGCAGGGGGTATTCTTCAGATACGCAGTATTTT
. | TRBJ2-5 | TRBV20-1 | many | CSASGGHLGQETQYF | TGCAGTGCTAGCGGTGGTCATCTCGGCCAAGAGACCCAGTACTTC
. | TRBJ1-5 | TRBV5-6 | few | CASSFLAKGGNQPQHF | TGTGCCAGCAGCTTTCTCGCGAAAGGGGGGAATCAGCCCCAGCATTTT
. | TRBJ2-7 | TRBV19 | few | CASSIAGGYEQYF | TGTGCCAGTAGTATAGCGGGCGGTTACGAGCAGTACTTC
. | TRBJ2-3 | TRBV2 | . | CASSETAYSTDTQYF | TGTGCCAGCAGTGAAACAGCTTATAGCACAGATACGCAGTATTTT
TRBD2 | TRBJ2-1 | TRBV20-1 | few | CSARDGGRAVNEQFF | TGCAGTGCTAGAGATGGGGGGAGGGCCGTCAATGAGCAGTTCTTC
TRBD1 | TRBJ2-7 | TRBV12-3/TRBV12-4 | few | CASSLAQGTGGRYF | TGTGCCAGCAGTTTAGCGCAGGGTACAGGGGGCAGGTACTTC
TRBD1 | TRBJ1-6 | TRBV7-2 | few | CASSLGQGASYNSPLHF | TGTGCCAGCAGCTTAGGACAGGGGGCCTCCTATAATTCACCCCTCCACTTT
. | TRBJ2-3 | TRBV20-1 | many | CSANPGGPTDTQYF | TGCAGTGCTAACCCCGGGGGCCCCACAGATACGCAGTATTTT
TRBD1 | TRBJ1-5 | TRBV6-1 | . | CASRTTGGDNQPQHF | TGTGCCAGCAGGACGACAGGGGGTGACAATCAGCCCCAGCATTTT
TRBD2 | TRBJ2-2 | TRBV7-9 | once | CASSPGLAGRTGELFF | TGTGCCAGCAGCCCAGGACTAGCGGGACGCACCGGGGAGCTGTTTTTT
TRBD1 | TRBJ2-2 | TRBV29-1 | . | CSVDRVDTGELFF | TGCAGCGTCGACAGGGTTGACACCGGGGAGCTGTTTTTT
TRBD2 | TRBJ2-1 | TRBV6-1 | few | CASSRLAGGGDEQFF | TGTGCCAGCAGCCGACTGGCGGGAGGGGGAGATGAGCAGTTCTTC
. | TRBJ1-2 | TRBV28 | . | CASSLSGRVFGYTF | TGTGCCAGCAGTTTGTCGGGCAGGGTCTTTGGCTACACCTTC